The 9 T cell receptor beta chains presented below share a single source sample, sequenced in a study of blood T cells in healthy people across ages. Combining a sample-barcoded 5' primer with a J-beta primer mix, a second PCR ran for roughly 7 to 11 cycles. TCRdb independently ran MiXCR on the 5' RACE reads; one entry per CDR3 protein. The sample contains 1 million to 1.2 million distinct CDR3 sequences, under 40% of which appear only once. Sequenced: blood. These receptors all stem from a man between 18 and 29 years old in good health.

The V call is TRBV20-1, the J call TRBJ2-5; the D gene is possibly TRBD1 (6 bases). V shed 6 bases and J shed 11 bases, with 22 bases lying between them. This CDR3 spans 13 amino acids. The germline V gene encodes CDR1 DFQATT and CDR2 SNEGSKA (reference sequence). CDR3 DNA: TGCAGTGCCCTCTTGGACAGTTACAATGAGCAGTACTTC. This sequence encodes CSALLDSYNEQYF.

The J gene is TRBJ2-2, the V gene TRBV7-8, with 10 bases identical to TRBD1. This CDR3 comprises 16 residues. The germline CDR1 and CDR2 sequences are SGHVS and FQNEAQ. J was trimmed by 3 bases and V by 3 bases; bases with no gene match: 4. The CDR3 DNA is TGTGCCAGCAGCTTGGGACAGGGGTCTTACACCGGGGAGCTGTTTTTT. This sequence encodes CASSLGQGSYTGELFF.

This clonotype was found a few times. V usage is TRBV10-3 and J usage is TRBJ2-3, with D uncertain. V was cut by 10 bases and J by 7 bases, with 18 bases left in between. Germline V gives CDR1 ENHRY, CDR2 SYGVKD. The CDR3 totals 13 residues. CDR3 in DNA: TGTGCCACTGGAGAATTGGGATGGAATACGCAGTATTTT. Translated, it gives CATGELGWNTQYF.

The CDR3 loop is CASTQQGAQAFF. The CDR3, as DNA: TGTGCCAGCACCCAACAGGGAGCACAAGCTTTCTTT. The rearrangement uses TRBV6-2 or TRBV6-3 and TRBJ1-1; maybe TRBD1 (6 bases). Germline CDR1 MNHEY, CDR2 SVGEGT. Trimming shortened V by 7 bases and J by 9 bases, and 15 bases separated the two germline ends. CDR3 length: 12 residues.

This clonotype was detected a few times. For the CDR3, the DNA is TGTGCCAGCAGCTTATTTGGCTCCTACGAGCAGTACTTC. It specifies CASSLFGSYEQYF. This chain uses TRBV7-9 with TRBJ2-7; no reliable D call. The CDR3 spans 13 residues. Germline V gene data show CDR1 as SEHNR and CDR2 as FQNEAQ (reference sequence). The ends were cut back, 2 bases at V and 0 bases at J, with 5 bases in the middle.

With respect to this clonotype: A read error may be the cause here, since a much bigger clone is one base away. The chain combines TRBV20-1 with TRBJ1-2, with 10 bases identical to TRBD1. The length of the CDR3 is 14 residues. V lost 3 bases, J lost 5 bases, and 6 bases stayed unmatched. CDR1 and CDR2 (germline): DFQATT, SNEGSKA (reference sequence). CDR3 in amino acids: CSARKQGQGYGYTF. DNA for the CDR3: TGCAGTGCTAGGAAGCAGGGACAGGGGTATGGCTACACCTTC.

V gene TRBV12-5 combines with J gene TRBJ2-3; D may be TRBD2 (5 bases). This CDR3 contains 15 residues. CDR1 and CDR2 from the germline V gene are LGHNT and FRNRAP. As DNA, the CDR3 is TGTGCCCTCCGACTGGAGGTCAGCCTCACAGATACGCAGTATTTT. Its translation: CALRLEVSLTDTQYF.

This clonotype was seen a few times. This chain connects TRBV7-9 to TRBJ2-7; possibly TRBD1 for D (5 bases). Germline V gives CDR1 SEHNR, CDR2 FQNEAQ (reference sequence). The CDR3 sequence is 14 residues long. Deletions cut 2 bases from V and 0 bases from J, with 8 bases between. The CDR3 DNA reads as TGTGCCAGCAGCTTATTAGGGGCCTCCTACGAGCAGTACTTC. Protein product: CASSLLGASYEQYF.

Details on this clonotype: A much larger clone lies one base from this, so it may be a read error. The rearrangement joins TRBV14 to TRBJ2-5, with D tentatively TRBD2 (6 bases). This CDR3 is 15 amino acids long. Germline-derived CDR1 and CDR2 are SGHDN and FVKESK. V was cut by 5 bases and J by 1 base, with 14 bases left in between. The CDR3 bases are TGTGCCAGCAGCTACCTTGGAGGGTTCCAAGAGACCCAGTACTTC. Amino acid sequence: CASSYLGGFQETQYF.